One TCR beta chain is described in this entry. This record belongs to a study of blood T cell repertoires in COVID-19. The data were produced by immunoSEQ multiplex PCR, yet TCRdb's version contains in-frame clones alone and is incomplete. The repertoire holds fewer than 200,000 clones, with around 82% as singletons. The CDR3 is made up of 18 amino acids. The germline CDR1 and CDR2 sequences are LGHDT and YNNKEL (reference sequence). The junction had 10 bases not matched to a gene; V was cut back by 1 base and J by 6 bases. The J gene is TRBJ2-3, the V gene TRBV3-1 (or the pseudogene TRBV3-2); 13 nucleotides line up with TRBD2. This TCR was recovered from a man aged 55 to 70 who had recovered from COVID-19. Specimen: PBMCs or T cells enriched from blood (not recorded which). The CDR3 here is CASSQGVRLAGGEDTQYF. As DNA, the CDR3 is TGTGCCAGCAGCCAAGGCGTACGACTAGCGGGAGGAGAGGATACGCAGTATTTT.